This T cell receptor (beta chain) was captured in a study of CD8 T cells in Susac syndrome (dated by TCRdb to the late 2010s). A note on the overall study: Of the Susac syndrome patients who were sequenced, six had clinically active disease and roughly eight were in clinical remission. At the time of blood withdrawal, Susac syndrome patients were either therapy-naive, taking corticosteroids (with some also receiving IVIg), or on IVIg alone. Whether CD8+ T cell activation and differentiation in Susac syndrome was antigen driven was tested using repertoire sequencing. What the study reported, not specific to this receptor: The CD4+ T cell repertoire of patients with Susac syndrome showed no detectable clonal expansion. The TCR sequencing and HLA analysis was acknowledged to have included a relatively small number of individuals.

Peripheral blood CD8+ and CD4+ T cells from healthy donors, Susac syndrome patients and multiple sclerosis patients were profiled by high-throughput TCR beta sequencing. Recently defined diagnostic criteria for definite or probable disease were met by the Susac syndrome patients. CD8+ TEMRA cells were enriched by FACS, while bulk CD8+ and CD4+ T cells were purified by magnetic negative isolation. Blood was drawn into EDTA tubes, processed within 24 hours, and PBMCs were isolated by density gradient centrifugation. PBMCs intended for TCR sequencing were cryopreserved in liquid nitrogen and thawed later in a water bath at 37 degrees C. A purity of at least 90% was achieved for sorted or isolated CD4+, CD8+ and CD8+ TEMRA cells. RNA was extracted using the RNeasy kit, and roughly 0.5 to 1 microgram was reverse transcribed with random hexamers. TCR beta CDR3 regions were amplified with the immunoSEQ multiplex PCR assay covering 54 Vbeta and 13 Jbeta segments. Bias from PCR amplification was corrected by using a synthetic template baseline for primer optimization and for computational correction. The paper's processing steps were these. Reads were assigned to V, D and J genes according to IMGT and analyzed in immunoSEQ Analyzer, with only productive sequences retained. Clonality was computed as one minus Shannon entropy normalized by log2 of the number of productive unique sequences. For each patient and control, public and private clones were evaluated within the 100 most prevalent clones. Clones were defined as Susac-specific when absent from the healthy and MS cohorts, from fewer than 1,200 published viral clones and from other ImmuneACCESS disease sequences. The raw public reads went through TCRdb reprocessing: fastp at Q25, MiXCR clone calling, in-frame beta chains kept. One record per CDR3 amino acid sequence lists the most common genes and DNA. The V and J calls shown here were made by TCRdb, not taken from the authors' results. This sample lists about 210,000 distinct CDR3 sequences; less than 95% were detected once. The biggest ten clones account for 0.15% to 0.2% of the sample.

The CDR3 contains 14 residues, cysteine and phenylalanine counted. Left in the record is the CDR3 DNA by itself, 42 bases read in frame from the first base. The CDR1 and CDR2 encoded by the germline V gene are MDHEN and SYDVKM. V was cut back by 1 base and J by 5 bases, leaving a gap of 9 bases between them. On this clonotype: The antigen it recognizes is unknown. Within one base of it there is no much larger clone, and no base qualities were kept.

The sequence joins TRBV28 to TRBJ2-1; the D gene is not confidently resolved. Material for sequencing was CD4+ T cells from PBMCs. This sequence was found in a human donor with Susac syndrome. The CDR3 reads CASSLLTQNNEQFF. The DNA sequence is given as TGTGCCAGCAGTTTATTAACCCAAAACAATGAGCAGTTCTTC.